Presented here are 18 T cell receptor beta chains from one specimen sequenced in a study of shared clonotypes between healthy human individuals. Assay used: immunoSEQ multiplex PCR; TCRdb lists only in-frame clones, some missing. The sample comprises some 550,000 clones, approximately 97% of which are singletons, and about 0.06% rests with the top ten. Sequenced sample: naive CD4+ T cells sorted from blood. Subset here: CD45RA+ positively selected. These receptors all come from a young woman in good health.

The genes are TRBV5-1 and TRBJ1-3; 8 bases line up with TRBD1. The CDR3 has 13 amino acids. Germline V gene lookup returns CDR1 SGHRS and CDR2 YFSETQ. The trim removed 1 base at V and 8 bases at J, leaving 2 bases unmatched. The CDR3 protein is CASSLTGGHTIYF. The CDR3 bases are TGCGCCAGCAGCTTGACAGGGGGACACACCATATATTTT.

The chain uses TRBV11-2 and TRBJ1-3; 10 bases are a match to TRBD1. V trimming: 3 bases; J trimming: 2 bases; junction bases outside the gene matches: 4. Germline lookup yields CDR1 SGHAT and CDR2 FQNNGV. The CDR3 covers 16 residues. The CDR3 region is CASSFGTGVAGNTIYF. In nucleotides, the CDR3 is TGTGCCAGCAGCTTTGGGACAGGGGTAGCTGGAAACACCATATATTTT.

The CDR3 nucleotides are TGTGCCAGTAGTGTACAGGGGGCGCGGACTGAAGCTTTCTTT. Translated: CASSVQGARTEAFF. V usage is TRBV19 and J usage is TRBJ1-1; 9 bases are a match to TRBD1. Germline-derived CDR1 and CDR2 are LNHDA and SQIVND (reference sequence). The junction had 6 bases not matched to a gene; V was cut back by 5 bases and J by 5 bases. The CDR3 has 14 residues.

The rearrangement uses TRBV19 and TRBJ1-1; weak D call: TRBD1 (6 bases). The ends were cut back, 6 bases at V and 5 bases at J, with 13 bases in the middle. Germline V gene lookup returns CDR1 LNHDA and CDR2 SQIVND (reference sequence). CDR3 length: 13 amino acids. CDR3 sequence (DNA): TGTGCCAGTAGGTACAGGGATGAAACTGAAGCTTTCTTT. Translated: CASRYRDETEAFF.

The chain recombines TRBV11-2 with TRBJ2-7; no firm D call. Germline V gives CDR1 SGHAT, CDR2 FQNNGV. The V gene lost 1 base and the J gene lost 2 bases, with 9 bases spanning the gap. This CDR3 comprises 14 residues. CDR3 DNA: TGTGCCAGCAGCTTAGGCCCGCTGGCCTACGAGCAGTACTTC. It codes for CASSLGPLAYEQYF.

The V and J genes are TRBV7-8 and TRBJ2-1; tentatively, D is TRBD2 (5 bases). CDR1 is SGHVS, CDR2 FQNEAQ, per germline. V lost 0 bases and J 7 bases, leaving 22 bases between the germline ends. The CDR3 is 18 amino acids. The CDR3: CASSLAKGAARLENEQFF. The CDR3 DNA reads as TGTGCCAGCAGCTTAGCTAAGGGAGCGGCCCGACTGGAGAATGAGCAGTTCTTC.

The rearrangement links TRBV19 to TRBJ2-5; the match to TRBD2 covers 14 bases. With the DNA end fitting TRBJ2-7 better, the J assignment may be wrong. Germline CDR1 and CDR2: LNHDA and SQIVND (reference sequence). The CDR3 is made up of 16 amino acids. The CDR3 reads CASSMGLAGAAYEQYF. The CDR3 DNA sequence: TGTGCCAGTAGTATGGGACTAGCGGGAGCCGCCTACGAGCAGTACTTC.

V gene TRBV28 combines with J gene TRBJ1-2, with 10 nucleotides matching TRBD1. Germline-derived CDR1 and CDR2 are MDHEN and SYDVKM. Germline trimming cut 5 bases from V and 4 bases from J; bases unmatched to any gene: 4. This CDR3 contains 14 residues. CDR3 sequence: CASSPDRGLYGYTF. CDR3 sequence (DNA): TGTGCCAGCAGTCCAGACAGGGGGCTCTATGGCTACACCTTC.

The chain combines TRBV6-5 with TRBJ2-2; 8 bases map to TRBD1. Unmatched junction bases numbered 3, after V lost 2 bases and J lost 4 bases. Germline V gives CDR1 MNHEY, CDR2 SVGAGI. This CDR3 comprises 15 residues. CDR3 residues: CASSYDRGSTGELFF. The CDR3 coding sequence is TGTGCCAGCAGTTACGACAGGGGAAGCACCGGGGAGCTGTTTTTT.

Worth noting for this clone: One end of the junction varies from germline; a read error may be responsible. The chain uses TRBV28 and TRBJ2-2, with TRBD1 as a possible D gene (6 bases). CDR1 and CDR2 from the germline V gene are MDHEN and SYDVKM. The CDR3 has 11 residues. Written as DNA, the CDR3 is TGTGCCGGCAGGGGCAACGGGGAGCTGTTTTTT. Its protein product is CAGRGNGELFF. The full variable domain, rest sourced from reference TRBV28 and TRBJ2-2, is DVKVTQSSRYLVKRTGEKVFLECVQDMDHENMFWYRQDPGLGLRLIYFSYDVKMKEKGDIPEGYSVSREKKERFSLILESASTNQTSMYLCAGRGNGELFFGEGSRLTVL.

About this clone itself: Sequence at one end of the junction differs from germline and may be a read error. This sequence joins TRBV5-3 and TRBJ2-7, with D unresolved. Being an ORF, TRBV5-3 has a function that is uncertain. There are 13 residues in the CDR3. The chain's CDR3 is CARNDKKAWWSHF. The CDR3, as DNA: TGTGCCAGAAACGACAAGAAGGCTTGGTGGTCGCACTTC.

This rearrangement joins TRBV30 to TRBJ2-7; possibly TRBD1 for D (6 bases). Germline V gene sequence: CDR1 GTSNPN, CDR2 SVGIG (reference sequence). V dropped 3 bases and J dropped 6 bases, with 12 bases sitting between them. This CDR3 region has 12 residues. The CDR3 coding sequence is TGTGCCTGGAGCGAGACAGGAATCGAGCAGTACTTC. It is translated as CAWSETGIEQYF.

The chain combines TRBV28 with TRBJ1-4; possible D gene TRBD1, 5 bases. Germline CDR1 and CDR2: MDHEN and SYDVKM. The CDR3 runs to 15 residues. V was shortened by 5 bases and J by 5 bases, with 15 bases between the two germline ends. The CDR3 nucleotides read TGTGCCAGCAGTATGCGACGGGGGGGAAATGAAAAACTGTTTTTT. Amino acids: CASSMRRGGNEKLFF.

CDR3 loop: CASSHVFDGNTEAFF. CDR3 nucleotide sequence: TGCGCCAGCAGCCATGTTTTTGACGGGAACACTGAAGCTTTCTTT. The chain links TRBV4-1 to TRBJ1-1; D is unresolved. Germline V gives CDR1 MGHRA, CDR2 YSYEKL. The V gene lost 3 bases and the J gene lost 1 base, with 12 bases spanning the gap. CDR3 size: 15 residues.

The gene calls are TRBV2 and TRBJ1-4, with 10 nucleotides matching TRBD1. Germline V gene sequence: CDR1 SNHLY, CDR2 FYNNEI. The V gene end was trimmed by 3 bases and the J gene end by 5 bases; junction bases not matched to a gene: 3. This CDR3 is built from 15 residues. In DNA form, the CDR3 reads TGTGCCAGCAGTGAGTTGGGACAGGGGAATGAAAAACTGTTTTTT. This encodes CASSELGQGNEKLFF.

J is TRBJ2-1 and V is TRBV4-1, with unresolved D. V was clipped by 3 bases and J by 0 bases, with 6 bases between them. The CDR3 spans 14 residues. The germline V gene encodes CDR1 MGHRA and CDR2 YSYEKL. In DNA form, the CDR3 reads TGCGCCAGCAGCCAGACACTCTCCTACAATGAGCAGTTCTTC. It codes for CASSQTLSYNEQFF.

CDR3 protein: CASSPGQGLGGYTF. The CDR3 nucleotides are TGTGCCAGCTCACCGGGACAGGGCTTGGGAGGCTACACCTTC. The chain recombines TRBV18 with TRBJ1-2; 9 bases are shared with TRBD1. From germline, CDR1 is KGHSH and CDR2 LQKENI. The J segment lost 8 bases and the V segment lost 3 bases, leaving 7 bases of the junction unmatched. This CDR3 comprises 14 residues.

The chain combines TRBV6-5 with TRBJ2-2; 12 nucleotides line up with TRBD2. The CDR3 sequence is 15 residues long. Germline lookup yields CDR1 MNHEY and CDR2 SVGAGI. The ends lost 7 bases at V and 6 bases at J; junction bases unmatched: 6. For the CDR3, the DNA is TGTGCCAGCACCTCGGGACTAGCGGGTTCCGGGGAGCTGTTTTTT. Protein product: CASTSGLAGSGELFF.